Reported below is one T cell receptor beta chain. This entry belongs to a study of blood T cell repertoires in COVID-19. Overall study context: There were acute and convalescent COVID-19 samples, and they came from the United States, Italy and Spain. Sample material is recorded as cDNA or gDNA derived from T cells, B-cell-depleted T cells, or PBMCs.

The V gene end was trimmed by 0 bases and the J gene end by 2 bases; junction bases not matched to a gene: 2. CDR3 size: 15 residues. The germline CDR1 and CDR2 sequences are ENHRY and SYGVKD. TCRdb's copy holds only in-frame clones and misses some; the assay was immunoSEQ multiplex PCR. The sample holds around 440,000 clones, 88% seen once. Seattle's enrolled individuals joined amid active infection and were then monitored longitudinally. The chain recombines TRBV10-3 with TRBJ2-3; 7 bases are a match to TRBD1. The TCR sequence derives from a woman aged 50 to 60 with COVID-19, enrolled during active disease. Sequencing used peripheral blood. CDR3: CAISESEGATDTQYF. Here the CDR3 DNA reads TGTGCCATCAGTGAGTCAGAGGGGGCCACAGATACGCAGTATTTT.